The 26 T cell receptor beta chains given below trace back to one sample, sequenced in a study of response to subunit inactivated influenza vaccine (dated by TCRdb to about 2018). Libraries were constructed by RT-PCR. This sample was sequenced with an Illumina HiSeq 2500. TCRdb reprocessing: public reads trimmed at Q25 with fastp, clones called with MiXCR, in-frame beta chains kept. Rows with one shared CDR3 protein collapse into an entry with the most common genes and DNA. This sample gives about 180,000 distinct CDR3 sequences in total; around 10% of them show up just once. The leading ten clones occupy approximately 35% of the sample. Here the sequenced sample was CD8+ T cells sorted from PBMCs, taken roughly 24 months after vaccination. The source is a man between 50 and 75 years old who received an inactivated influenza vaccine. Donor details come from another sample of the same person, matched by shared clones.

The table lists this clonotype with a count of one. Germline is not matched at one junction end, which may reflect a read error. V is TRBV6-5 and J is TRBJ2-7, with a weak D call TRBD1 (7 bases). CDR1 MNHEY and CDR2 SVGAGI come from the germline V gene. The CDR3 runs 14 residues. The CDR3 protein is CASSYSTGEDEQHF. DNA of the CDR3: TGTGCCAGCAGTTATTCAACAGGGGAGGACGAGCAGCACTTC.

This clonotype was seen repeatedly, ten times or more. The chain is built from TRBV4-3 and TRBJ2-1; D is ambiguous. In germline, CDR1 is LGHNA, CDR2 YSLEER. V lost 1 base and J lost 2, with 15 bases in between. The CDR3 has 17 residues. The CDR3 loop reads CASSQAARAYAYNEQFF. The CDR3 DNA reads as TGCGCCAGCAGCCAAGCGGCTCGAGCTTACGCCTACAATGAGCAGTTCTTC.

This clonotype has at least ten counts. This chain connects TRBV29-1 to TRBJ2-2, with 7 bases matching TRBD2. The V gene end was trimmed by 0 bases and the J gene end by 8 bases; junction bases not matched to a gene: 12. CDR1 is SQVTM and CDR2 is ANQGSEA in the germline V gene. The CDR3 spans 16 residues. The CDR3 bases are TGCAGCGTTGAAGATGGAGATAGCGGGTCCAGTGGGGAGCTGTTTTTT. It is translated as CSVEDGDSGSSGELFF.

This clonotype came up a few times. The chain employs TRBV5-1 and TRBJ2-3, with TRBD2 identical over 8 bases. The CDR3 has 14 amino acids. V lost 3 bases, J lost 6 bases, and 6 bases stayed unmatched. The germline CDR1 and CDR2 sequences are SGHRS and YFSETQ. CDR3 region: CASSWASGLDTQYF. CDR3 sequence (DNA): TGCGCCAGCAGCTGGGCTAGCGGGCTGGATACGCAGTATTTT.

This chain uses TRBV5-1 with TRBJ2-3; 11 bases fit TRBD2. The germline CDR1 and CDR2 sequences are SGHRS and YFSETQ. V was pared by 4 bases and J by 2 bases, with 6 bases of the junction left unmatched. The CDR3 extends over 16 amino acids. CDR3 sequence: CASSLAGLAATDTQYF. The CDR3 region has the DNA TGCGCCAGCAGCCTAGCGGGACTAGCGGCCACAGATACGCAGTATTTT.

This clonotype was seen only a few times. CDR3 loop: CASSTGTRNEQFF. CDR3 nucleotide sequence: TGTGCCAGCAGCACTGGGACTAGAAATGAGCAGTTCTTC. V and J are TRBV14 and TRBJ2-1; 8 positions match TRBD2. Trimming removed 5 bases from V and 7 bases from J; junction bases left unmatched: 4. This CDR3 comprises 13 residues. Germline CDR1 SGHDN, CDR2 FVKESK.

This clonotype has only a few counts. The rearrangement uses TRBV2 and TRBJ2-5, with D perhaps TRBD2 (6 bases). Germline-derived CDR1 and CDR2 are SNHLY and FYNNEI. Trimming removed 6 bases at V and 4 bases at J, with 9 bases between. There are 12 residues in the CDR3. In nucleotides, the CDR3 is TGTGCCAGCAGGGGAGCGGGAGAGACCCAGTACTTC. Protein: CASRGAGETQYF.

At least ten counts were recorded for this clonotype. The rearrangement joins TRBV24-1 to TRBJ2-2, with 12 nucleotides matching TRBD1. CDR1 and CDR2 from the germline V gene are KGHDR and SFDVKD. The V and J ends lost 4 bases and 6 bases, in that order; junction bases with no gene match: 5. The CDR3 is 16 amino acids. Here the CDR3 DNA reads TGTGCCACCAGTGACCTGGGACAGGGGGCGGCCGGGGAGCTGTTTTTT. It yields the protein CATSDLGQGAAGELFF.

The chain recombines TRBV4-1 with TRBJ2-2; no clear D gene. V was shortened by 0 bases and J by 0 bases, with 8 bases between the two germline ends. There are 16 residues in the CDR3. Germline V CDR1 and CDR2: MGHRA, YSYEKL. CDR3 nucleotides: TGCGCCAGCAGCCAAGATCATAGATCGAACACCGGGGAGCTGTTTTTT. As protein: CASSQDHRSNTGELFF.

This clonotype was observed many times. The V call is TRBV29-1, the J call TRBJ2-2; D is possibly TRBD1 (6 bases). The CDR3 sequence is 12 residues long. The V end was cut by 6 bases, the J end by 5 bases, with 10 bases between. Germline V gene sequence: CDR1 SQVTM, CDR2 ANQGSEA. The CDR3 region has the DNA TGCAGCGTGTACAGGGTTACCGGGGAGCTGTTTTTT. Translated: CSVYRVTGELFF.

This clonotype has ten or more counts. The chain is built from TRBV28 and TRBJ2-1; D gene ambiguous. Germline V CDR1 and CDR2: MDHEN, SYDVKM. V was trimmed by 3 bases and J by 8 bases, leaving 5 bases between them. This CDR3 comprises 11 residues. The CDR3 DNA follows: TGTGCCAGCAGTTTGGGGTATGAGCAGTTCTTC. Protein: CASSLGYEQFF.

The chain couples TRBV4-3 to TRBJ2-3, with a tentative D call TRBD2 (8 bases). Between the trimmed V and J ends, which lost 8 bases and 6 bases, there was a span of 21 bases. This CDR3 has 15 residues. CDR1 is LGHNA and CDR2 is YSLEER in the germline V gene. This CDR3 is CASPKQGRGDDTQYF. The DNA for the CDR3 is TGCGCCAGCCCGAAACAGGGGCGGGGGGACGATACGCAGTATTTT.

The table lists this clonotype with a few counts. The CDR3 DNA reads as TGTGCCAGCAGCCCGGGACTAGCGGGAGGTCTCGTCGATACGCAGTATTTT. It is translated as CASSPGLAGGLVDTQYF. The gene calls are TRBV7-2 and TRBJ2-3; 15 nucleotides match TRBD2. Looked up from germline, CDR1 is SGHTA and CDR2 is FQGNSA. The CDR3 is 17 amino acids. V gave up 5 bases and J gave up 6 bases; unmatched junction bases: 9.

Concerning this clonotype itself: The germline gene is not matched at one end of the junction; a read error may be the cause. V gene TRBV20-1 combines with J gene TRBJ2-7; D may be TRBD1 or TRBD2 (5 bases each). Germline V lookup: CDR1 DFQATT, CDR2 SNEGSKA (reference sequence). CDR3 length: 15 residues. The CDR3 sequence is CSARDGTRSVYEQYF. CDR3 sequence (DNA): TGCAGTGCAAGAGACGGGACCAGAAGCGTTTACGAGCAGTACTTC.

At least ten counts were recorded for this clonotype. The chain recombines TRBV7-9 with TRBJ1-4, with D possibly TRBD1 on 5 matching bases. V lost 10 bases and J 6 bases, leaving 18 bases between the germline ends. In germline, CDR1 is SEHNR, CDR2 FQNEAQ (reference sequence). The CDR3 totals 14 residues. The chain's CDR3 is CATQGRVIDEKLFF. The CDR3 DNA follows: TGTGCCACCCAGGGCCGGGTGATCGATGAAAAACTGTTTTTT.

The V call is TRBV14, the J call TRBJ2-1; no firm D call. Germline V gives CDR1 SGHDN, CDR2 FVKESK. The length of the CDR3 is 15 residues. Trimming shortened V by 3 bases and J by 1 base, and 10 bases separated the two germline ends. The CDR3 DNA follows: TGTGCCAGCAGCCACGGCAGATTATCCTACAATGAGCAGTTCTTC. Translation gives CASSHGRLSYNEQFF.

This clonotype has a handful of counts. The V and J genes are TRBV7-9 and TRBJ2-3; no clear D. CDR1 and CDR2 (germline): SEHNR, FQNEAQ (reference sequence). Trimming left V 5 bases short and J 3 bases short, with 15 bases between. The CDR3 sequence is 15 residues long. Written as DNA, the CDR3 is TGTGCCAGCAGCACTGGTCAGAGTAGGACAGATACGCAGTATTTT. It translates to CASSTGQSRTDTQYF.

V gene TRBV6-6 combines with J gene TRBJ2-7; no clear D. This CDR3 region has 13 residues. V dropped 4 bases and J dropped 1 base, with 8 bases sitting between them. Germline V gene lookup returns CDR1 MNHNY and CDR2 SVGAGI (reference sequence). As DNA, the CDR3 is TGTGCCAGCAGTTGGGAAGAATCCTACGAGCAGTACTTC. Translated, it gives CASSWEESYEQYF.

The chain joins TRBV28 to TRBJ2-7; possible D gene TRBD2, 6 bases. V lost 3 bases and J 0 bases, leaving 9 bases between the germline ends. This CDR3 has 14 residues. CDR1 is MDHEN, CDR2 SYDVKM, per germline. The CDR3 sequence is CASSFTGVSYEQYF. CDR3 DNA: TGTGCCAGCAGTTTTACGGGAGTCTCCTACGAGCAGTACTTC. The full variable domain, its missing parts supplied by reference TRBV28 and TRBJ2-7, is DVKVTQSSRYLVKRTGEKVFLECVQDMDHENMFWYRQDPGLGLRLIYFSYDVKMKEKGDIPEGYSVSREKKERFSLILESASTNQTSMYLCASSFTGVSYEQYFGPGTRLTVT.

The genes are TRBV7-8 and TRBJ2-3; the D gene is possibly TRBD2 (6 bases). V was clipped by 5 bases and J by 2 bases, with 23 bases between them. This CDR3 has 18 residues. Germline CDR1 reads SGHVS; CDR2 reads FQNEAQ. DNA of the CDR3: TGTGCCAGCAGCGGGCTAGCGCTCGGAATTTCTAACACAGATACGCAGTATTTT. Its protein is CASSGLALGISNTDTQYF.

This clonotype was found many times. This chain connects TRBV4-3 to TRBJ2-2, with 7 bases matching TRBD2. The V gene's germline CDR1 is LGHNA and CDR2 YSLEER. With V trimmed by 5 bases and J by 1 base, 1 base remained unmatched. The CDR3 loop spans 14 amino acids. For the CDR3, the DNA is TGCGCCAGCAGCACGGGGGGGAACACCGGGGAGCTGTTTTTT. It is translated as CASSTGGNTGELFF.

In its sample, this clonotype was seen a few times. The chain uses TRBV7-9 and TRBJ1-1; 7 nucleotides agree with TRBD1. The germline CDR1 and CDR2 sequences are SEHNR and FQNEAQ (reference sequence). Trimming cost V 5 bases and J 8 bases; bases outside gene matches: 8. CDR3 size: 13 residues. As DNA, the CDR3 is TGTGCCAGCAGCCGGACCGGACAGGTCGAAGCTTTCTTT. Protein product: CASSRTGQVEAFF.

Only a few counts were recorded for this clonotype. The chain has TRBV6-2 or TRBV6-3 and TRBJ1-1; D might be TRBD1 (6 bases). The CDR3 contains 14 residues. With 6 bases removed from V and 2 bases from J, the gap between germline ends came to 13 bases. Germline V CDR1 and CDR2: MNHEY, SVGEGT. The CDR3 DNA reads as TGTGCCAGCAGAACGGACAGATTCAACACTGAAGCTTTCTTT. The encoded protein is CASRTDRFNTEAFF.

This sequence joins TRBV28 and TRBJ2-3, with D perhaps matching TRBD2 (5 bases). The germline V gene has CDR1 MDHEN and CDR2 SYDVKM. With 1 base removed from V and 0 bases from J, the gap between germline ends came to 8 bases. The CDR3 length is 15 residues. In nucleotides, the CDR3 is TGTGCCAGCAGTTTATTAACGGGGAGCACAGATACGCAGTATTTT. It is translated as CASSLLTGSTDTQYF. The whole variable domain, filled in from reference TRBV28 and TRBJ2-3, reads DVKVTQSSRYLVKRTGEKVFLECVQDMDHENMFWYRQDPGLGLRLIYFSYDVKMKEKGDIPEGYSVSREKKERFSLILESASTNQTSMYLCASSLLTGSTDTQYFGPGTRLTVL.

This chain uses TRBV20-1 with TRBJ2-7; D is uncertain. V lost 3 bases to trimming and J lost 5 bases, with 14 bases between them. Germline CDR1 DFQATT, CDR2 SNEGSKA (reference sequence). The length of the CDR3 is 13 residues. CDR3 in DNA: TGCAGTGCTAGGGGTCAGGTCGTCAACGAGCAGTACTTC. Protein sequence: CSARGQVVNEQYF.

DNA for the CDR3: TGTGCCACAGGGGACCTTGGGGTGAATCAGCCCCAGCATTTT. As protein: CATGDLGVNQPQHF. The V gene is TRBV10-3, the J gene TRBJ1-5; perhaps TRBD1 as D (6 bases). V was cut by 10 bases and J by 4 bases, with 17 bases left in between. The germline gives CDR1 ENHRY, CDR2 SYGVKD. The CDR3 loop spans 14 amino acids.